The 14 T cell receptor beta chains below were found in one sample sequenced in a study of PD-1 blockade in classical Hodgkin lymphoma. Profiling relied on immunoSEQ multiplex PCR, and the TCRdb table lists in-frame clones only, not all of them. The sample lists 29,000 or so clones; under 70% were seen once. In every patient, relapse followed autologous stem cell transplantation, while exposure to brentuximab vedotin differed. This specimen consisted of peripheral blood mononuclear cells (PBMCs), obtained before the second cycle of nivolumab. These receptors all stem from a human donor with classical Hodgkin lymphoma.

The V gene is TRBV10-1, the J gene TRBJ1-1, with 8 bases matching TRBD1. The germline V gene has CDR1 WNHNN and CDR2 SYGVQD (reference sequence). The J segment lost 1 base and the V segment lost 9 bases, leaving 4 bases of the junction unmatched. The CDR3 contains 13 residues. CDR3 protein: CASEQGGNTEAFF. In DNA form, the CDR3 reads TGCGCCAGTGAACAGGGGGGGAACACTGAAGCTTTCTTT.

The rearrangement links TRBV6-5 to TRBJ2-5, with unresolved D. The CDR3 has 13 amino acids. CDR1 MNHEY and CDR2 SVGAGI come from the germline V gene. Between the trimmed V and J ends, which lost 2 bases and 3 bases, there was a span of 7 bases. The CDR3 sequence is CASSYAVKETQYF. DNA of the CDR3: TGTGCCAGCAGTTACGCAGTTAAAGAGACCCAGTACTTC.

The J gene is TRBJ1-5, the V gene TRBV19; D gene uncertain. There are 15 residues in the CDR3. Germline CDR1 is LNHDA and CDR2 is SQIVND (reference sequence). The V gene lost 3 bases and the J gene lost 3 bases, with 12 bases spanning the gap. Here the CDR3 DNA reads TGTGCCAGTAGTATTAGCGGGCAGCTCAATCAGCCCCAGCATTTT. It yields the protein CASSISGQLNQPQHF. Complete variable domain (other parts from reference TRBV19 and TRBJ1-5): DGGITQSPKYLFRKEGQNVTLSCEQNLNHDAMYWYRQDPGQGLRLIYYSQIVNDFQKGDIAEGYSVSREKKESFPLTVTSAQKNPTAFYLCASSISGQLNQPQHFGDGTRLSIL.

This clone counts as medium-sized (0.01 to 0.1%). The chain employs TRBV4-3 and TRBJ1-2; possible D gene TRBD1, 5 bases. From germline, CDR1 is LGHNA and CDR2 YSLEER. V lost 0 bases and J lost 6, with 8 bases in between. The CDR3 extends over 13 amino acids. Written as DNA, the CDR3 is TGCGCCAGCAGCCAAGATCAGGGTAATGGCTACACCTTC. It specifies CASSQDQGNGYTF.

The chain links TRBV2 to TRBJ1-1; D gene ambiguous. Germline CDR1 SNHLY, CDR2 FYNNEI. The CDR3 has 13 residues. Between the trimmed V and J ends, which lost 5 bases and 1 base, there was a span of 8 bases. The CDR3 is CASSRTENTEAFF. CDR3 sequence (DNA): TGTGCCAGCAGTCGGACGGAGAACACTGAAGCTTTCTTT.

The chain couples TRBV5-7 to TRBJ1-1, with TRBD1 as a possible D gene (6 bases). TRBV5-7 is an ORF; its function is uncertain. The CDR3 is made up of 13 amino acids. V shed 4 bases and J shed 6 bases, with 13 bases lying between them. Written as DNA, the CDR3 is TGTGCCAGCAGCCCTGGGGGCATCTCTGAAGCTTTCTTT. As protein: CASSPGGISEAFF.

This clone counts as medium-sized. The V call is TRBV7-3, the J call TRBJ2-2; the match to TRBD1 covers 10 bases. This CDR3 has 20 residues. The V gene's germline CDR1 is SGHTA and CDR2 FQGTGA. V lost 4 bases to trimming and J lost 3 bases; unmatched junction nucleotides: 17. CDR3 in amino acids: CASSSTMGQGNVRDTGELFF. For the CDR3, the DNA is TGTGCCAGCAGCTCCACCATGGGACAGGGGAACGTTAGAGACACCGGGGAGCTGTTTTTT.

The chain carries TRBV25-1 and TRBJ2-7; possible D gene TRBD2, 6 bases. The germline V gene has CDR1 MGHDK and CDR2 SYGVNS. CDR3 length: 14 residues. V lost 4 bases and J lost 4, with 14 bases in between. CDR3 nucleotide sequence: TGTGCCAGCAGTGTCGGGGACTGGCCTTACGAGCAGTACTTC. This gives the protein CASSVGDWPYEQYF.

The V gene is TRBV2, the J gene TRBJ1-3; D uncertain. V dropped 3 bases and J dropped 8 bases, with 17 bases sitting between them. The germline CDR1 and CDR2 sequences are SNHLY and FYNNEI. CDR3 length: 15 amino acids. The CDR3 is CASSEVAGRDDTIYF. The CDR3 DNA follows: TGTGCCAGCAGTGAGGTAGCTGGGAGGGATGACACCATATATTTT.

The V gene is TRBV28, the J gene TRBJ2-1; maybe TRBD2 (6 bases). With 7 bases removed from V and 5 bases from J, the gap between germline ends came to 12 bases. Germline V gene lookup returns CDR1 MDHEN and CDR2 SYDVKM. The CDR3 extends over 13 amino acids. The chain's CDR3 is CASKGRNDNEQFF. Here the CDR3 DNA reads TGTGCCAGCAAAGGGAGGAACGACAATGAGCAGTTCTTC.

The J gene is TRBJ2-1, the V gene TRBV4-3, with 7 bases lining up with TRBD1. CDR3 size: 14 residues. Germline V gives CDR1 LGHNA, CDR2 YSLEER. V lost 3 bases and J lost 5; bases outside the gene matches: 4. The CDR3 here is CASSQSQGDNEQFF. DNA for the CDR3: TGCGCCAGCAGCCAGAGCCAGGGGGACAATGAGCAGTTCTTC.

This clone was detected only a few times. At the DNA level, this CDR3 is encoded by other sequences in the same sample as well. The CDR3 nucleotides are TGCGCCAGCAGCCAAGACAGGGGATCCTATGGCTACACCTTC. Encoded protein: CASSQDRGSYGYTF. The V and J genes are TRBV4-3 and TRBJ1-2; a weak D match, TRBD1 (6 bases). Trimming removed 0 bases at V and 4 bases at J, with 9 bases between. Per the germline V gene, CDR1 is LGHNA and CDR2 is YSLEER. This CDR3 has 14 residues.

The genes are TRBV11-3 and TRBJ2-2; a weak D match, TRBD1 (6 bases). Germline CDR1 and CDR2: SGHNT and YENEEA. Trimming removed 3 bases at V and 3 bases at J, with 8 bases between. This CDR3 region has 14 residues. The CDR3 sequence is CASSLNRDTGELFF. The CDR3 DNA sequence: TGTGCCAGCAGCTTGAACAGGGACACCGGGGAGCTGTTTTTT.

V usage is TRBV18 and J usage is TRBJ1-3, with D uncertain. Trimming removed 3 bases from V and 0 bases from J, with 9 bases in between. The CDR3 extends over 15 amino acids. Germline V CDR1 and CDR2: KGHSH, LQKENI. Here the CDR3 DNA reads TGTGCCAGCTCACCCGCCCTTGCCTCTGGAAACACCATATATTTT. It codes for CASSPALASGNTIYF.